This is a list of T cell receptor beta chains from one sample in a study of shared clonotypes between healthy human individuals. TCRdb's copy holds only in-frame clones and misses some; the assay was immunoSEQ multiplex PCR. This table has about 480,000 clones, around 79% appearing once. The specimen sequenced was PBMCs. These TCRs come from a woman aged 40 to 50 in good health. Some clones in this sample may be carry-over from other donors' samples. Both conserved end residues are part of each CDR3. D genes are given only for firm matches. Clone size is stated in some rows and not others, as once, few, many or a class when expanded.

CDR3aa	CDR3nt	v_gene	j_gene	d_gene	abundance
CASTNPSGPRGTQYF	TGTGCCAGCACAAATCCTAGCGGGCCCCGAGGGACCCAGTACTTC	TRBV28	TRBJ2-5	TRBD2	.
CASRGLAGSSYNEQFF	TGTGCCAGCAGAGGACTAGCGGGAAGCTCCTACAATGAGCAGTTCTTC	TRBV28	TRBJ2-1	TRBD2	.
CASSPPSAAGETQYF	TGTGCCAGCTCACCACCGTCGGCCGCGGGGGAGACCCAGTACTTC	TRBV18	TRBJ2-5	.	.
CASGFVPGANVLTF	TGTGCCAGCGGATTCGTTCCTGGGGCCAACGTCCTGACTTTC	TRBV27	TRBJ2-6	.	.
CASGPGTGVREQYF	TGTGCCAGCGGACCCGGGACAGGGGTTCGCGAGCAGTACTTC	TRBV9	TRBJ2-7	TRBD1	.
CASSMGPNQETQYF	TGTGCCAGCAGTATGGGACCGAACCAAGAGACCCAGTACTTC	TRBV28	TRBJ2-5	.	.
CASSLALGYEQYF	TGTGCCAGCAGCTTGGCCTTAGGTTACGAGCAGTACTTC	TRBV5-5	TRBJ2-7	.	.
CASSLGLAGQYEQFF	TGTGCCAGCAGTCTGGGACTAGCGGGCCAATATGAGCAGTTCTTC	TRBV27	TRBJ2-1	TRBD2	.
CSARAEYGYTF	TGCAGCGCCCGGGCCGAGTATGGCTACACCTTC	TRBV29-1	TRBJ1-2	.	.
CASGWGLVSGELFF	TGTGCCAGCGGATGGGGTCTAGTCTCCGGGGAGCTGTTTTTT	TRBV5-6	TRBJ2-2	.	.
CASSSNDRGFGTEAFF	TGTGCCAGCAGCTCGAATGACAGGGGGTTTGGAACTGAAGCTTTCTTT	TRBV5-6	TRBJ1-1	TRBD1	once
CASSLISGISTDTQYF	TGTGCCAGCAGTTTAATTAGCGGGATTAGCACAGATACGCAGTATTTT	TRBV27	TRBJ2-3	TRBD2	.
CASSLGQGVGEQYF	TGTGCCAGCAGTTTAGGTCAGGGTGTAGGCGAGCAGTACTTC	TRBV28	TRBJ2-7	.	once
CASSITGGSGEAFF	TGTGCCAGTAGTATCACGGGGGGCAGCGGTGAAGCTTTCTTT	TRBV19	TRBJ1-1	.	.
CASSPDGLTTEAFF	TGCGCCAGCAGCCCGGACGGGTTGACGACTGAAGCTTTCTTT	TRBV5-1	TRBJ1-1	.	.
CASNLAGTYNEQFF	TGTGCCAGCAATCTGGCGGGAACCTACAATGAGCAGTTCTTC	TRBV2	TRBJ2-1	.	.
CASSLFLGGDYNEQFF	TGTGCCAGCAGCTTATTTCTTGGCGGGGATTACAATGAGCAGTTCTTC	TRBV7-9	TRBJ2-1	.	.
CASSESQVRYTDTQYF	TGTGCCAGCAGTGAATCTCAGGTAAGATACACAGATACGCAGTATTTT	TRBV25-1	TRBJ2-3	.	few
CAINGLAGSTDTQYF	TGTGCCATCAACGGACTAGCGGGTAGCACAGATACGCAGTATTTT	TRBV10-3	TRBJ2-3	TRBD2	.
CAAKGGNTEAFF	TGTGCCGCGAAGGGGGGGAACACTGAAGCTTTCTTT	TRBV19	TRBJ1-1	.	.
CASSLIIGDEQYF	TGTGCCAGCAGTTTAATAATAGGGGACGAGCAGTACTTC	TRBV28	TRBJ2-7	.	.
CAISERPSSYNEQFF	TGTGCCATCAGTGAGAGGCCCTCCTCCTACAATGAGCAGTTCTTC	TRBV10-3	TRBJ2-1	.	.
CASSLGSGGAYEQYF	TGTGCCAGCAGCTTAGGTAGCGGGGGAGCCTACGAGCAGTACTTC	TRBV7-2	TRBJ2-7	TRBD2	.
CAISESPSVEAFF	TGTGCCATCAGTGAGTCGCCAAGCGTTGAAGCTTTCTTT	TRBV10-3	TRBJ1-1	.	.
CASKMAAGTDTQYF	TGTGCCAGTAAAATGGCGGCGGGCACAGATACGCAGTATTTT	TRBV19	TRBJ2-3	.	.
CASSVTSESTDTQYF	TGCGCCAGCAGTGTAACTAGCGAGAGCACAGATACGCAGTATTTT	TRBV10-2	TRBJ2-3	TRBD2	many
CASSIGRRQGFAEAFF	TGTGCCAGTAGTATAGGGCGGCGGCAGGGGTTCGCTGAAGCTTTCTTT	TRBV19	TRBJ1-1	.	.
CASSRVGEQYF	TGTGCCAGCAGTCGGGTTGGCGAGCAGTACTTC	TRBV28	TRBJ2-7	.	once